This T cell receptor (beta chain) was recovered during a study of shared clonotypes between healthy human individuals. Study-level findings and limits: The study's rarefaction showed incomplete sorted-subset sequencing despite large depth.

Selected positively for CCR7 and CD45RO-negative, naive CD8 cells excluded terminally differentiated effector memory CD45RA+ cells. Of note for this clone: Its antigen is not known.

The CDR3 loop spans 15 amino acids. CDR1 is LGHNA and CDR2 is YNFKEQ in the germline V gene. V lost 4 bases and J lost 0, with 13 bases in between. Clones were read by immunoSEQ multiplex PCR, and TCRdb kept only the in-frame ones, dropping some. The sample has about 2 million clones; less than 95% are singletons. V gene TRBV4-2 combines with J gene TRBJ2-7; D not resolved. This sequence originates from a man between 18 and 29 years old in good health. Sequenced: naive CD8+ T cells sorted from blood. The CDR3 loop reads CASSPSGPGSYEQYF. For the CDR3, the DNA is TGTGCCAGCAGCCCCTCAGGTCCTGGCTCCTACGAGCAGTACTTC.